These 9 T cell receptor beta chains came from one sample sequenced in a study of OX40 agonist ivuxolimab in advanced cancers. Sequenced by immunoSEQ multiplex PCR; TCRdb stores in-frame clones only, minus some. Of about 79,000 clones listed, 88% are singletons. Sequencing used CD4+ or CD8+ T cells sorted from blood, obtained in a trial of the OX40 agonist ivuxolimab. All receptors come from an adult with an advanced solid tumor such as melanoma, head and neck, liver or kidney cancer.

The chain joins TRBV5-4 to TRBJ1-1; tentatively, D is TRBD1 (6 bases). This CDR3 is 17 amino acids long. Between the trimmed V and J ends, which lost 0 bases and 3 bases, there was a span of 18 bases. Germline CDR1 is SGHNT and CDR2 is YYREEE (reference sequence). CDR3 nucleotide sequence: TGTGCCAGCAGCTTGGGGGGGGCCGGACAGCTATACACTGAAGCTTTCTTT. The encoded protein is CASSLGGAGQLYTEAFF.

V usage is TRBV6-1 and J usage is TRBJ1-1, with 9 bases matching TRBD1. Germline V gives CDR1 MNHNS, CDR2 SASEGT. This CDR3 spans 14 amino acids. J lost 7 bases, V lost 5 bases, and 8 bases had no gene match. CDR3 loop: CASSLQGAQDEAFF. The CDR3 region has the DNA TGTGCCAGCAGTCTACAGGGGGCGCAGGATGAAGCTTTCTTT.

The V call is TRBV2, the J call TRBJ1-5; D not certain. The CDR3 is 14 amino acids. CDR1 is SNHLY and CDR2 is FYNNEI in the germline V gene. V was clipped by 4 bases and J by 7 bases, with 14 bases between them. The CDR3 region has the DNA TGTGCCAGCAGTGGGGCAGTTGTCGGGCAGCCCCAGCATTTT. It encodes CASSGAVVGQPQHF.

This clone was found once. This chain joins TRBV5-6 and TRBJ2-7; D ambiguous. Trimming took 5 bases from V and 1 from J, leaving 13 bases between them. Per the germline V gene, CDR1 is SGHDT and CDR2 is YYEEEE. The CDR3 spans 14 residues. This CDR3 reads CASRDLGTSYEQYF. DNA of the CDR3: TGTGCCAGCAGGGACCTTGGAACATCCTACGAGCAGTACTTC.

This clone was seen a single time. The chain employs TRBV29-1 and TRBJ2-7; the match to TRBD1 covers 9 bases. Looked up from germline, CDR1 is SQVTM and CDR2 is ANQGSEA. The CDR3 totals 16 residues. The V and J ends lost 6 bases and 6 bases, in that order; junction bases with no gene match: 18. The CDR3 coding sequence is TGCAGCGTCATTCAACTGACAGGGGGGGAAACAGGCGAGCAGTACTTC. Its protein product is CSVIQLTGGETGEQYF.

This clone was detected once. The genes are TRBV6-1 and TRBJ2-3; 10 nucleotides align to TRBD1. The V and J ends lost 4 bases and 1 base, in that order; junction bases with no gene match: 8. This CDR3 spans 17 amino acids. Looked up from germline, CDR1 is MNHNS and CDR2 is SASEGT. For the CDR3, the DNA is TGTGCCAGCAGTGCCGGGACAGGGGTTTTAGGCACAGATACGCAGTATTTT. It translates to CASSAGTGVLGTDTQYF.

As DNA, the CDR3 is TGTGCCAGCAGTTACTCGGGACCGGGGACTAATGAAAAACTGTTTTTT. Translating gives CASSYSGPGTNEKLFF. The chain links TRBV6-5 to TRBJ1-4; the D gene is possibly TRBD1 (5 bases). This CDR3 is built from 16 residues. Germline V gene lookup returns CDR1 MNHEY and CDR2 SVGAGI. Trimming removed 0 bases at V and 2 bases at J, with 10 bases between.

The chain recombines TRBV19 with TRBJ1-4; no firm D call. This CDR3 region has 16 residues. The ends were cut back, 8 bases at V and 0 bases at J, with 16 bases in the middle. The germline V gene has CDR1 LNHDA and CDR2 SQIVND (reference sequence). The CDR3 DNA reads as TGTGCCAGTCGGTTTTCAGGCTTTGCAACTAATGAAAAACTGTTTTTT. Translating gives CASRFSGFATNEKLFF.

This chain links TRBV5-1 with TRBJ2-1; 13 bases map to TRBD2. From germline, CDR1 is SGHRS and CDR2 YFSETQ. Trimming at V came to 6 bases and at J to 9 bases, leaving 12 bases not matched to a gene. This CDR3 comprises 16 residues. CDR3 region: CASNSRGLAGTGEQFF. The CDR3, as DNA: TGCGCCAGCAACTCACGGGGACTAGCGGGAACAGGTGAGCAGTTCTTC.